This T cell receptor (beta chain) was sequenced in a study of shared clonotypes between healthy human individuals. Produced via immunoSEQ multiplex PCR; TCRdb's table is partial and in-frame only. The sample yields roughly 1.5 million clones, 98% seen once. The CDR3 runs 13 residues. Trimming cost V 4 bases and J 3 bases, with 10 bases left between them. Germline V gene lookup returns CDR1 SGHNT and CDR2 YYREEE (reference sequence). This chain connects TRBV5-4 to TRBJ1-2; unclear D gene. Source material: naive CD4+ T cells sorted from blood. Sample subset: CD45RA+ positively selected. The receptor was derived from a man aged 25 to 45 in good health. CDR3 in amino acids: CASSNWVDYGYTF. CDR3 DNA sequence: TGTGCCAGCAGCAACTGGGTAGACTATGGCTACACCTTC.